The rows below give T cell receptor beta chains drawn from one sample of a study of kidney transplant recipient with SARS-CoV-2 infection. Each CDR3 protein gets one entry after TCRdb re-called the reads with MiXCR. Counted here are 200,000 to 300,000 distinct CDR3 sequences, more than 25% occurring once; the ten biggest clones make up under 9.5%. This material consisted of a blood sample, taken at baseline and on roughly day 110 from a kidney transplant recipient. Receptor source: a young adult male patient who had COVID-19 and was a kidney transplant recipient. The graft donor may have contributed some T cells. Both conserved end residues are part of each CDR3.

j_call v_call cdr3_aa
TRBJ2-1 TRBV24-1 CATAGLAGTEQFF
TRBJ2-5 TRBV6-5 CASSGTGWGEETQYF
TRBJ2-7 TRBV30 CAWSVRGPEQYF
TRBJ1-2 TRBV23-1 CASSQELLRRKTYGYTF
TRBJ1-1 TRBV30 CAYSSPRGAFF
TRBJ1-2 TRBV23-1 CASSVMLLRRKTYGYTF
TRBJ2-3 TRBV7-2 CASSLVVADTQYF
TRBJ2-1 TRBV3-2 CASSQAGQDNEQFF
TRBJ1-2 TRBV19 CASMETGRNWDGYTF
TRBJ2-7 TRBV18 CASSPPLAGVDYEQYF
TRBJ1-2 TRBV7-6 CVSSLRHESRKTYGYTF
TRBJ1-2 TRBV5-4 CASVVLVPGKTYGYTF
TRBJ1-2 TRBV6-1 CASSGVLECRKTYGYTF
TRBJ2-7 TRBV11-1 CANSLLAGGYEQYF
TRBJ2-3 TRBV20-1 CSARGGPPGSNTQYF
TRBJ2-3 TRBV9 CASSPPGTQDTQYF
TRBJ2-2 TRBV3-1 CASSRGDLEAGELFF
TRBJ1-2 TRBV6-2/TRBV6-3 CAGSRLICIGKTYGYTF
TRBJ1-2 TRBV5-5 CASAAVVSRKTYGYTF
TRBJ1-2 TRBV7-2 CASSTGTRDGKTYGYTF
TRBJ2-5 TRBV4-3 CASSQGWDESLGTQYF
TRBJ1-3 TRBV9 CASCSGQGQNTIYF
TRBJ1-2 TRBV19 CASWRELGGYTF
TRBJ2-1 TRBV7-6 CASSLDPTAYEQFF
TRBJ2-1 TRBV20-1 CSARLDWTNEQFF
TRBJ1-4 TRBV20-1 CSAPSGGGGEKLFF
TRBJ2-1 TRBV7-9 CASSRWGAGGSYNEQFF
TRBJ1-2 TRBV12-3/TRBV12-4 CASSRGGSFRKTYGYTF
TRBJ2-7 TRBV19 CASSLRPDRGSYEQYF
TRBJ1-3 TRBV7-2 CASSFQTGFSGNTIYF
TRBJ1-2 TRBV27 CASRDSGDYGYTF
TRBJ2-1 TRBV6-6 CASSPAGNALNEQFF
TRBJ2-1 TRBV10-2 CAFRGRTNEQFF
TRBJ1-1 TRBV28 CASSFGTEAFF
TRBJ1-2 TRBV6-8 CASSELLRSRKTYGYTF
TRBJ2-5 TRBV2 CASVGSETQYF
TRBJ1-4 TRBV28 CASSWGTGAEKLFF
TRBJ2-7 TRBV1 CTSSQRARPPWFSSYEQYF
TRBJ1-2 TRBV7-8 CTSSLEEREVGYGYTF
TRBJ2-5 TRBV5-8 CASSLDRQETQYF
TRBJ1-1 TRBV3-1 CASSILHPISIRTEAFF
TRBJ2-7 TRBV20-1 CSAVYLAGVHEQYF
TRBJ2-3 TRBV19 CASTKGGGTDTQYF
TRBJ1-1 TRBV19 CASSIGDSHTEAFF
TRBJ2-5 TRBV27 CASSLEGGQETQYF
TRBJ2-6 TRBV10-3 CAISAGEGWAGANVLTF
TRBJ2-6 TRBV8-2 CGTGVRITQSRANVLTF
TRBJ2-7 TRBV5-1 CASSYRDSGYEQYF
TRBJ1-2 TRBV9 CASSGGGYGYTF
TRBJ1-1 TRBV6-6 CASSLQGATEAFF
TRBJ1-5 TRBV29-1 CSVEDQGGPPPRQPQHF
TRBJ1-2 TRBV23-1 CASSMLALRRKTYGYTF
TRBJ1-2 TRBV5-6 CASRRLNSRKTYGYTF
TRBJ1-2 TRBV19 CASSRARTNRKTYGYTF